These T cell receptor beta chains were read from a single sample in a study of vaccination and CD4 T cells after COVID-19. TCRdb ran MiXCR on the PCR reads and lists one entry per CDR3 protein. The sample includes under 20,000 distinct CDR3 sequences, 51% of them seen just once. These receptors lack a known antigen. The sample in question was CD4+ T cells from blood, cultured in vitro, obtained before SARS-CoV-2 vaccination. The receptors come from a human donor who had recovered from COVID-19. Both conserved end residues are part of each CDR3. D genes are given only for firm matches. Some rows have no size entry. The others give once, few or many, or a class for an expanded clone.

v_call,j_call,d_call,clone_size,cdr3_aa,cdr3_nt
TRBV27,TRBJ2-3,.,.,CASSFRGSGDTQYF,TGTGCCAGCAGTTTTAGGGGGTCGGGAGATACGCAGTATTTT
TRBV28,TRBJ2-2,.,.,CASSLAGELFF,TGTGCCAGCAGTTTGGCCGGGGAGCTGTTTTTT
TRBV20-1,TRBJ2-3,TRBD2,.,CSARSPAGVGDTQYF,TGCAGTGCTAGGTCCCCAGCGGGAGTGGGAGATACGCAGTATTTT
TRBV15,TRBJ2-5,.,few,CATSREQGPGTQYF,TGTGCCACCAGCAGGGAGCAGGGCCCGGGGACCCAGTACTTC
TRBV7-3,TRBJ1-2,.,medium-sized,CASSLRAEEDYGYTF,TGTGCCAGCAGCTTAAGGGCCGAAGAAGACTATGGCTACACCTTC
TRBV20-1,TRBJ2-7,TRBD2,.,CSASPLAGGYEQYF,TGCAGTGCTAGTCCCCTAGCGGGAGGGTACGAGCAGTACTTC
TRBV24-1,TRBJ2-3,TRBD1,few,CATSEDRGNTDTQYF,TGTGCCACCAGTGAAGACAGGGGCAACACAGATACGCAGTATTTT
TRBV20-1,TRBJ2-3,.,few,CSASSGTAATDTQYF,TGCAGTGCTAGCTCCGGGACGGCGGCAACAGATACGCAGTATTTT
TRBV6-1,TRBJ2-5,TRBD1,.,CASSDDQGTAQGTQYF,TGTGCCAGCAGTGACGACCAGGGGACAGCCCAGGGGACCCAGTACTTC
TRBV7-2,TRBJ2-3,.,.,CASSTGSTDTQYF,TGTGCCAGCAGTACAGGGAGCACAGATACGCAGTATTTT
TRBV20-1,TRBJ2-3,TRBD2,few,CSAFLAGVTDTQYF,TGCAGTGCTTTTCTAGCGGGAGTGACAGATACGCAGTATTTT
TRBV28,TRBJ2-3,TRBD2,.,CASMDAGGKYTQYF,TGTGCCAGCATGGATGCGGGAGGAAAATATACGCAGTATTTT
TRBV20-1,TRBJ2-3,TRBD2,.,CSARDGYSGRADTQYF,TGCAGTGCTAGAGATGGGTATAGCGGGAGGGCCGATACGCAGTATTTT
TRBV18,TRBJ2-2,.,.,CASRAEADTGELFF,TGTGCCAGCCGGGCCGAGGCGGACACCGGGGAGCTGTTTTTT
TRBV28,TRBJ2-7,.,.,CASNVAVPSEQYF,TGTGCCAGCAATGTTGCAGTCCCCTCCGAGCAGTACTTC
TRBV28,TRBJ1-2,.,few,CASSLWGGYTF,TGTGCCAGCAGTCTTTGGGGGGGCTACACCTTC
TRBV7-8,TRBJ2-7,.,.,CASSLEVKPTYEQYF,TGTGCCAGCAGCTTAGAGGTAAAGCCGACTTACGAGCAGTACTTC
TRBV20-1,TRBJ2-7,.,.,CSARDGPGDWQYF,TGCAGTGCTAGAGACGGACCGGGTGATTGGCAGTACTTC
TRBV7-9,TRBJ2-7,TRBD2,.,CASSLGSGRTYEQYF,TGTGCCAGCAGCTTAGGAAGCGGGAGAACCTACGAGCAGTACTTC
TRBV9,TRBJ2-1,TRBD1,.,CASSVGTGGPDEQFF,TGTGCCAGCAGCGTAGGAACAGGGGGCCCGGATGAGCAGTTCTTC
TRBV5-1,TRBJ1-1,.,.,CASSEVGGKNTEAFF,TGCGCCAGCAGCGAGGTCGGGGGGAAGAACACTGAAGCTTTCTTT
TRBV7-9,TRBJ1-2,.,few,CASSPWEVPNYGYTF,TGTGCCAGCAGCCCCTGGGAGGTCCCTAACTATGGCTACACCTTC
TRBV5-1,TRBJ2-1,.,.,CASSLARAYNEQFF,TGCGCCAGCAGCTTGGCCCGGGCTTACAATGAGCAGTTCTTC
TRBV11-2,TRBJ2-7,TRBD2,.,CASTDRRLRGLAGKGSPHEQYF,TGTGCCAGCACCGACAGGAGGTTACGTGGACTAGCGGGAAAGGGATCACCCCACGAGCAGTACTTC
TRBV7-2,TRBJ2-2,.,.,CASSLDDLGSGELFF,TGTGCCAGCAGCTTAGACGACCTCGGGTCAGGGGAGCTGTTTTTT
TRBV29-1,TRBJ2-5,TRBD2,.,CSVESFPSGSETQYF,TGCAGCGTTGAAAGTTTCCCTAGCGGGAGTGAGACCCAGTACTTC
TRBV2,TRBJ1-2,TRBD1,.,CASSGQGNYGYTF,TGTGCCAGCAGTGGACAGGGGAACTATGGCTACACCTTC
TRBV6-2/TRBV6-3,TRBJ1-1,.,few,CASSSNSEAFF,TGTGCCAGCAGTTCCAACAGTGAAGCTTTCTTT
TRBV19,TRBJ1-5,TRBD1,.,CASNRQGMTSGNQPQHF,TGTGCCAGTAATCGACAGGGTATGACTAGCGGCAATCAGCCCCAGCATTTT
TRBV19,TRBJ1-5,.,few,CASSLMDQPQHF,TGTGCCAGTAGCCTCATGGATCAGCCCCAGCATTTT
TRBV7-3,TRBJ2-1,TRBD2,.,CASSLEGSGRVNEQFF,TGTGCCAGCAGCTTAGAGGGCAGCGGGAGGGTAAATGAGCAGTTCTTC
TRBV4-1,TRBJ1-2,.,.,CASAEGRGNYGYTF,TGCGCCAGCGCGGAGGGCCGAGGGAACTATGGCTACACCTTC
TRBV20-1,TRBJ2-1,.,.,CSARDPYDYNEQFF,TGCAGTGCTAGAGACCCTTACGACTACAATGAGCAGTTCTTC
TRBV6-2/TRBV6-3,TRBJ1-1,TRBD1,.,CASSYVTGSTEAFF,TGTGCCAGCAGTTATGTGACAGGGAGCACTGAAGCTTTCTTT
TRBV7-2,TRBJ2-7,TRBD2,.,CASSDTGTSSYEQYF,TGTGCCAGCAGCGACACCGGGACTAGCTCCTACGAGCAGTACTTC
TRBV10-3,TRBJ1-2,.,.,CAISSTGDYGYTF,TGTGCCATCAGTTCGACAGGAGACTATGGCTACACCTTC
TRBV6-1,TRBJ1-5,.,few,CASTSRGGDDQPQHF,TGTGCCAGCACCAGCCGGGGAGGGGACGATCAGCCCCAGCATTTT
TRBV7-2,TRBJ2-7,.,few,CASSLGAGSYEQYF,TGTGCCAGCAGCTTAGGGGCGGGATCCTACGAGCAGTACTTC
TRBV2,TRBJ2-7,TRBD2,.,CASSSSGNSAYEQYF,TGTGCCAGCAGTTCTAGCGGGAACAGCGCCTACGAGCAGTACTTC